Below, 26 T cell receptor beta chains from the same sample are listed, as sequenced in a study of OX40 agonist ivuxolimab in advanced cancers. TCRdb's copy holds only in-frame clones and misses some; the assay was immunoSEQ multiplex PCR. The data contain 70,000 to 95,000 clones, 90% of them singletons. Sequencing was performed on CD4+ or CD8+ T cells sorted from blood, taken in a trial of the OX40 agonist ivuxolimab. The origin of the receptors is an adult with an advanced solid tumor such as melanoma, head and neck, liver or kidney cancer.

DNA for the CDR3: TGCGCCAGCAGCCCTTCGGGCGGGAAGGGTGAGTACGAGCAGTACTTC. Its protein product is CASSPSGGKGEYEQYF. V gene TRBV5-1 combines with J gene TRBJ2-7, with D possibly TRBD2 on 6 matching bases. The V gene's germline CDR1 is SGHRS and CDR2 YFSETQ. The CDR3 is 16 amino acids. V was cut by 4 bases and J by 4 bases, with 21 bases left in between.

The rearrangement links TRBV5-1 to TRBJ1-2; D is ambiguous. The V and J ends lost 4 bases and 6 bases respectively, with 13 bases between them. The CDR3 spans 13 residues. Per germline, CDR1 SGHRS and CDR2 YFSETQ. CDR3 sequence reads: CASSPRTAHGYTF. The CDR3 DNA is TGCGCCAGCAGCCCTCGGACGGCCCATGGCTACACCTTC.

This sequence joins TRBV29-1 and TRBJ2-7, with D tentatively TRBD1 (6 bases). The V end lost 2 bases, the J end lost 5 bases, and 13 bases lay between the germline ends. This CDR3 comprises 13 residues. The germline V gene encodes CDR1 SQVTM and CDR2 ANQGSEA. CDR3 sequence: CSVERAGVHEQYF. For the CDR3, the DNA is TGCAGCGTTGAAAGGGCAGGGGTCCACGAGCAGTACTTC.

This sequence joins TRBV6-6 and TRBJ2-1, with 10 bases matching TRBD2. This CDR3 is built from 15 residues. V was clipped by 4 bases and J by 5 bases; unmatched bases: 5. Germline CDR1 reads MNHNY; CDR2 reads SVGAGI (reference sequence). CDR3 in DNA: TGTGCCAGCAGTTGGACTAGCGGCCAACACAATGAGCAGTTCTTC. Protein sequence: CASSWTSGQHNEQFF.

V is TRBV6-1 and J is TRBJ2-7; D gene unclear. The CDR3 contains 15 residues. Trimming took off 0 bases at V and 6 bases at J, with 15 bases between the two ends. CDR1 MNHNS and CDR2 SASEGT come from the germline V gene. The CDR3: CASSEAPTGVVEQYF. The CDR3 DNA follows: TGTGCCAGCAGTGAAGCGCCTACTGGGGTGGTCGAGCAGTACTTC.

The rearrangement joins TRBV19 to TRBJ2-6, with a tentative D call TRBD1 (6 bases). V lost 3 bases, J lost 1 base, and 10 bases lay in between. This CDR3 spans 16 amino acids. Germline values: CDR1 LNHDA, CDR2 SQIVND (reference sequence). The CDR3 sequence: CASSIAGQSGANVLTF. The DNA of the CDR3 is TGTGCCAGTAGTATCGCAGGACAGTCTGGGGCCAACGTCCTGACTTTC.

The chain couples TRBV11-3 to TRBJ2-2; no firm D call. Germline V gene lookup returns CDR1 SGHNT and CDR2 YENEEA. CDR3 length: 14 amino acids. Trimming cost V 3 bases and J 0 bases, with 5 bases left between them. The CDR3 bases are TGTGCCAGCAGCTTCCCTGCGAACACCGGGGAGCTGTTTTTT. It translates to CASSFPANTGELFF.

This clone was picked up a small number of times. V usage is TRBV6-5 and J usage is TRBJ1-5, with D unresolved. The CDR3 loop spans 15 amino acids. The germline gives CDR1 MNHEY, CDR2 SVGAGI. V lost 3 bases to trimming and J lost 4 bases, with 13 bases between them. The CDR3 nucleotides read TGTGCCAGCAGTTATAATCGGGAAGGGAATCAGCCCCAGCATTTT. Translation: CASSYNREGNQPQHF.

This clone was detected only once. The gene calls are TRBV7-9 and TRBJ2-1, with 7 bases aligning to TRBD2. Germline values: CDR1 SEHNR, CDR2 FQNEAQ (reference sequence). The CDR3 has 13 amino acids. Trimming took 5 bases from V and 6 from J; bases not matched to a gene: 4. Written as DNA, the CDR3 is TGTGCCAGCAGCGGTACTAGCGCCAATGAGCAGTTCTTC. Its protein is CASSGTSANEQFF.

V usage is TRBV7-3 and J usage is TRBJ2-3, with D maybe TRBD2 (6 bases). CDR3 size: 21 residues. Trimming pared 0 bases from V and 0 bases from J, leaving 25 bases between. The germline CDR1 and CDR2 sequences are SGHTA and FQGTGA. This CDR3 is CASSLTPLNSGTVTSTDTQYF. As DNA, the CDR3 is TGTGCCAGCAGCTTAACCCCCCTGAATAGCGGAACCGTTACAAGCACAGATACGCAGTATTTT.

The chain links TRBV12-5 to TRBJ2-1; D perhaps matches TRBD2 (6 bases). CDR1 is LGHNT and CDR2 is FRNRAP in the germline V gene. V lost 3 bases and J lost 6, with 12 bases in between. The CDR3 spans 14 residues. The CDR3 region has the DNA TGTGCTAGTGGTTTTGTAGGGAGGAGCAATGAGCAGTTCTTC. Amino acid sequence: CASGFVGRSNEQFF.

The rearrangement links TRBV2 to TRBJ2-7; the D is unclear. V dropped 2 bases and J dropped 0 bases, with 14 bases sitting between them. The CDR3 runs to 16 residues. CDR1 is SNHLY and CDR2 is FYNNEI in the germline V gene. CDR3 sequence (DNA): TGTGCCAGCAGTGAACCGGCCAGGACGAGCTCCTACGAGCAGTACTTC. Translating it yields CASSEPARTSSYEQYF.

The DNA for the CDR3 is TGCGCCAGCACGACTAGAGCGAACACCGGGGAGCTGTTTTTT. Amino acid sequence: CASTTRANTGELFF. This rearrangement joins TRBV5-1 to TRBJ2-2; tentative D call: TRBD2 (6 bases). Germline V lookup: CDR1 SGHRS, CDR2 YFSETQ. The CDR3 extends over 14 amino acids. V lost 6 bases to trimming and J lost 0 bases, with 9 bases between them.

This chain connects TRBV28 to TRBJ2-7; D is unclear. Germline V gene sequence: CDR1 MDHEN, CDR2 SYDVKM. V shed 3 bases and J shed 4 bases, with 7 bases lying between them. There are 12 residues in the CDR3. The DNA for the CDR3 is TGTGCCAGCAGTTTCTCTGTTTACGAGCAGTACTTC. This translates into CASSFSVYEQYF.

This chain uses TRBV7-8 with TRBJ1-1; D may be TRBD1 (5 bases). This CDR3 is built from 12 residues. Trimming left V 5 bases short and J 7 bases short, with 11 bases between. Germline V lookup: CDR1 SGHVS, CDR2 FQNEAQ. The CDR3 region is CASSGGGNEAFF. In DNA form, the CDR3 reads TGTGCCAGCAGCGGTGGGGGGAATGAAGCTTTCTTT.

J is TRBJ1-2 and V is TRBV7-2, with D unresolved. The germline V gene encodes CDR1 SGHTA and CDR2 FQGNSA. This CDR3 spans 15 amino acids. V was shortened by 4 bases and J by 2 bases, with 14 bases between the two germline ends. The CDR3 loop reads CASSSNAGKNYGYTF. The CDR3 coding sequence is TGTGCCAGCAGCTCCAATGCGGGGAAGAACTATGGCTACACCTTC.

As DNA, the CDR3 is TGTGCCAGCAAGGAGGCTGGTGAGCAGTTCTTC. Residues: CASKEAGEQFF. The chain employs TRBV2 and TRBJ2-1; possibly TRBD2 for D (5 bases). The CDR3 runs to 11 residues. The germline CDR1 and CDR2 sequences are SNHLY and FYNNEI. V was trimmed by 7 bases and J by 9 bases, leaving 10 bases between them.

V is TRBV5-1 and J is TRBJ2-6, with D unclear. Germline V gives CDR1 SGHRS, CDR2 YFSETQ. The CDR3 spans 19 residues. V shed 1 base and J shed 0 bases, with 17 bases lying between them. The CDR3, as DNA: TGCGCCAGCAGCTTGATTTCAAGAGCAGGCCTCTCTGGGGCCAACGTCCTGACTTTC. Protein: CASSLISRAGLSGANVLTF. The variable domain in full, with the rest retrieved from reference TRBV5-1 and TRBJ2-6, is KAGVTQTPRYLIKTRGQQVTLSCSPISGHRSVSWYQQTPGQGLQFLFEYFSETQRNKGNFPGRFSGRQFSNSRSEMNVSTLELGDSALYLCASSLISRAGLSGANVLTFGAGSRLTVL.

V and J are TRBV11-2 and TRBJ1-3, with D uncertain. Per germline, CDR1 SGHAT and CDR2 FQNNGV. The V gene lost 6 bases and the J gene lost 8 bases, with 11 bases spanning the gap. The length of the CDR3 is 12 residues. The CDR3 loop is CASSYPGHTIYF. CDR3 DNA: TGTGCCAGCAGTTATCCGGGCCACACCATATATTTT.

J is TRBJ2-2 and V is TRBV9; perhaps TRBD1 as D (5 bases). The V and J ends lost 0 bases and 4 bases respectively, with 10 bases between them. This CDR3 region has 15 residues. Germline V CDR1 and CDR2: SGDLS, YYNGEE. The CDR3 reads CASSVAGYRTGELFF. The CDR3 nucleotides are TGTGCCAGCAGCGTAGCAGGGTATCGCACCGGGGAGCTGTTTTTT.

This chain joins TRBV19 and TRBJ1-3; tentatively, D is TRBD1 (5 bases). V was clipped by 5 bases and J by 0 bases, with 14 bases between them. Per the germline V gene, CDR1 is LNHDA and CDR2 is SQIVND (reference sequence). This CDR3 comprises 16 residues. The CDR3 DNA sequence: TGTGCCAGTAGTCCCGACAGCCTGAGCTCTGGAAACACCATATATTTT. It is translated as CASSPDSLSSGNTIYF.

The rearrangement links TRBV2 to TRBJ1-5; 9 nucleotides align to TRBD1. The junction had 9 bases not matched to a gene; V was cut back by 3 bases and J by 0 bases. The germline V gene has CDR1 SNHLY and CDR2 FYNNEI. The CDR3 loop spans 18 amino acids. DNA for the CDR3: TGTGCCAGCAGTGAGGACAGGGGCGATCTTAATAGCAATCAGCCCCAGCATTTT. It specifies CASSEDRGDLNSNQPQHF. Variable domain in full (rest from reference TRBV2 and TRBJ1-5): EPEVTQTPSHQVTQMGQEVILRCVPISNHLYFYWYRQILGQKVEFLVSFYNNEISEKSEIFDDQFSVERPDGSNFTLKIRSTKLEDSAMYFCASSEDRGDLNSNQPQHFGDGTRLSIL.

This clone was counted a few times. The CDR3 loop is CATSRDRQETQYF. CDR3 in DNA: TGTGCCACCAGCAGGGACAGGCAAGAGACCCAGTACTTC. V and J are TRBV15 and TRBJ2-5, with 7 bases aligning to TRBD1. The V segment lost 3 bases and the J segment 2 bases; nucleotides outside the gene matches: 0. The CDR3 runs to 13 residues. The V gene's germline CDR1 is LNHNV and CDR2 YYDKDF (reference sequence).

The J gene is TRBJ2-2, the V gene TRBV6-5; TRBD1 agrees at 8 bases. The junction had 4 bases not matched to a gene; V was cut back by 6 bases and J by 4 bases. This CDR3 region has 14 residues. The germline V gene encodes CDR1 MNHEY and CDR2 SVGAGI. Here the CDR3 reads CASSLTGGTGELFF. The CDR3 DNA is TGTGCCAGCAGCCTAACAGGGGGCACCGGGGAGCTGTTTTTT.

J is TRBJ1-1 and V is TRBV5-1; 7 nucleotides agree with TRBD1. The CDR3 has 14 amino acids. The V segment lost 0 bases and the J segment 5 bases; nucleotides outside the gene matches: 4. Germline CDR1 and CDR2: SGHRS and YFSETQ. The CDR3 protein is CASSLVRGQTEAFF. For the CDR3, the DNA is TGCGCCAGCAGCTTGGTAAGGGGGCAGACTGAAGCTTTCTTT. Looking up the rest from reference TRBV5-1 and TRBJ1-1 gives the full variable domain: KAGVTQTPRYLIKTRGQQVTLSCSPISGHRSVSWYQQTPGQGLQFLFEYFSETQRNKGNFPGRFSGRQFSNSRSEMNVSTLELGDSALYLCASSLVRGQTEAFFGQGTRLTVV.

The rearrangement uses TRBV6-1 and TRBJ2-7; TRBD1 aligns across 7 bases. V lost 3 bases and J lost 2; bases outside the gene matches: 7. This CDR3 region has 15 residues. Germline V lookup: CDR1 MNHNS, CDR2 SASEGT. CDR3 DNA: TGTGCCAGCAGTGAGCCGGGACAGCGTGCCTACGAGCAGTACTTC. As protein: CASSEPGQRAYEQYF.